This T cell receptor (beta chain) originates from a study of blood T cells in healthy people across ages. A second PCR of 7 to 11 cycles used a sample-barcoded 5' primer and a J-beta primer mix. One entry per CDR3 protein, called by TCRdb with MiXCR from the 5' RACE reads. Among about 1 million distinct CDR3 sequences, roughly 24% were seen once, and the ten largest hold approximately 0.75%. Looked up from germline, CDR1 is SGHDN and CDR2 is FVKESK. The CDR3 is 16 amino acids. Between the trimmed V and J ends, which lost 1 base and 4 bases, there was a span of 16 bases. The same sample was also used in a study of T cells of mothers and their children. From that paper: The sample comes from eight to ten healthy Caucasian donors: mothers and children.

The V gene is TRBV14, the J gene TRBJ1-2; D uncertain. Sequencing was performed on blood. The receptor's source is a girl aged 2 to 10 in good health. The CDR3, as DNA: TGTGCCAGCAGCCAAGGATGGATAGCCGAATTCTATGGCTACACCTTC. It yields the protein CASSQGWIAEFYGYTF.